The 2 T cell receptor beta chains reported below all come from one sample, sequenced in a study of blood T cell repertoires in COVID-19 (TCRdb year 2020). Library preparation used the immunoSEQ multiplex PCR assay. The clones in this table, taken by TCRdb from immuneACCESS, are in-frame only. Not every clone is retained; where verified, under half of the shortfall comes from an unresolved V gene, and the cause of the rest is unknown. The sample table holds almost 500,000 clones, of which less than 90% were seen once. The top ten clonotypes cover 8% to 9.5% of the sample. The sample taken for sequencing was PBMCs or T cells enriched from blood (not recorded which). These receptors originate from a woman aged 55-69 years who had recovered from COVID-19.

This chain joins TRBV12-3 or TRBV12-4 and TRBJ2-1; 8 bases fit TRBD2. V lost 5 bases, J lost 12 bases, and 3 bases stayed unmatched. The length of the CDR3 is 11 residues. The CDR3 sequence: CASSPSGGQFF. As DNA, the CDR3 is TGTGCCAGCAGTCCCAGCGGGGGGCAGTTCTTC.

The J gene is TRBJ2-7, the V gene TRBV2; D may be TRBD1 (6 bases). The CDR3 covers 14 residues. The V gene's germline CDR1 is SNHLY and CDR2 FYNNEI. Trimming removed 5 bases at V and 2 bases at J, with 13 bases between. The CDR3 DNA reads as TGTGCCAGCAGTCTACAGGGAGTCCCCTACGAGCAGTACGTC. Translated, it gives CASSLQGVPYEQYV.